The 18 T cell receptor beta chains presented below share a single source sample, sequenced in a study of human thymus T cells. Surgeons resected thymus tissue during corrective heart surgery. Profiled with immunoSEQ multiplex PCR; TCRdb holds only in-frame clones, not every one. This repertoire shows about 120,000 clones, 90% to 95% found once; its top ten account for roughly 0.024%. The material sequenced was thymus tissue. The receptors shown here come from a boy in the first two years of life with a congenital heart defect but otherwise immunologically healthy.

The J gene is TRBJ1-5, the V gene TRBV5-6; the match to TRBD1 covers 7 bases. The V gene's germline CDR1 is SGHDT and CDR2 YYEEEE. There are 16 residues in the CDR3. V lost 4 bases, J lost 0 bases, and 7 bases stayed unmatched. As DNA, the CDR3 is TGTGCCAGCAGCGCGCAGGGGGGTGCTAGCAATCAGCCCCAGCATTTT. Amino acids: CASSAQGGASNQPQHF.

The chain carries TRBV27 and TRBJ2-2, with a weak D call TRBD2 (6 bases). Looked up from germline, CDR1 is MNHEY and CDR2 is SMNVEV (reference sequence). The CDR3 length is 14 residues. V was trimmed by 8 bases and J by 5 bases, leaving 15 bases between them. This CDR3 is CASGDSLRTGELFF. Written as DNA, the CDR3 is TGTGCCAGCGGGGACTCTCTGAGGACCGGGGAGCTGTTTTTT.

V and J are TRBV18 and TRBJ2-7; TRBD1 might be the D (6 bases). Germline V gene sequence: CDR1 KGHSH, CDR2 LQKENI. Trimming took 3 bases from V and 7 from J, leaving 19 bases between them. CDR3 length: 15 amino acids. The CDR3: CASSPHKQGFREQYF. CDR3 nucleotide sequence: TGTGCCAGCTCACCTCATAAACAGGGTTTCAGGGAGCAGTACTTC.

The rearrangement uses TRBV12-1 and TRBJ2-7; TRBD1, the D gene given by the table, was not confirmed from the DNA. TRBV12-1 is deemed a pseudogene. The CDR3 runs to 16 residues. The CDR3 here is CASRLPRTGFSYEQYF. The CDR3 DNA sequence: TGTGCCAGCAGACTCCCCCGGACAGGCTTCTCCTACGAGCAGTACTTC.

The chain has TRBV30 and TRBJ1-3; D is unresolved. This CDR3 has 14 residues. The V gene lost 5 bases and the J gene lost 7 bases, with 18 bases spanning the gap. Germline assignment: CDR1 GTSNPN and CDR2 SVGIG (reference sequence). The CDR3 here is CAWALGPVGNTIYF. CDR3 in DNA: TGTGCCTGGGCCCTTGGGCCGGTGGGGAACACCATATATTTT.

The rearrangement uses TRBV4-2 and TRBJ2-3; D is ambiguous. Germline CDR1 and CDR2: LGHNA and YNFKEQ. The CDR3 extends over 13 amino acids. Trimming removed 2 bases from V and 2 bases from J, with 5 bases in between. The CDR3 is CASSQPYTDTQYF. The CDR3 DNA is TGTGCCAGCAGCCAACCCTACACAGATACGCAGTATTTT.

The chain joins TRBV28 to TRBJ1-5; D gene unclear. The germline V gene has CDR1 MDHEN and CDR2 SYDVKM. Trimming stripped 7 bases from V and 2 bases from J, with 12 bases between. The CDR3 length is 14 residues. The CDR3 spells CASIYAGGNQPQHF. In DNA, the CDR3 is TGTGCCAGCATCTACGCTGGGGGCAATCAGCCCCAGCATTTT.

This rearrangement joins TRBV21-1 to TRBJ2-7; the D call TRBD2 from the table was never checked on the DNA. TRBV21-1 is designated a pseudogene. This CDR3 comprises 18 residues. The CDR3 DNA is TGTGCCAGCAACGGTAACGGGAGTCTCAACGCAACCTCCTACGAGCAGTACTTC. Its translation: CASNGNGSLNATSYEQYF.

This clone occurred once. The rearrangement joins TRBV6-6 to TRBJ2-7; TRBD1 matches at 7 bases. This CDR3 has 16 amino acids. The trim removed 0 bases at V and 4 bases at J, leaving 9 bases unmatched. Germline CDR1 reads MNHNY; CDR2 reads SVGAGI (reference sequence). The CDR3 sequence: CASSYSVRTGIYEQYF. DNA for the CDR3: TGTGCCAGCAGTTACTCGGTCCGGACAGGTATATACGAGCAGTACTTC.

This chain joins TRBV7-2 and TRBJ2-3, with 9 bases that match TRBD2. Germline CDR1 and CDR2: SGHTA and FQGNSA. V gave up 1 base and J gave up 5 bases; unmatched junction bases: 13. The CDR3 loop spans 18 amino acids. CDR3 amino acids: CASSLVIRPSGDGDTQYF. CDR3 DNA sequence: TGTGCCAGCAGCTTAGTGATCAGGCCTAGCGGGGATGGAGATACGCAGTATTTT.

The chain is built from TRBV5-4 and TRBJ1-2, with D maybe TRBD1 (6 bases). CDR1 SGHNT and CDR2 YYREEE come from the germline V gene (reference sequence). The CDR3 consists of 17 residues. V dropped 1 base and J dropped 1 base, with 17 bases sitting between them. The CDR3 region is CASSLRGGGSLNYGYTF. The CDR3 DNA reads TGTGCCAGCAGCTTGCGGGGAGGGGGGTCCCTTAACTATGGCTACACCTTC.

The chain couples TRBV7-9 to TRBJ2-5, with 12 bases aligning to TRBD2. The CDR3 sequence is 17 residues long. Trimming at V came to 5 bases and at J to 2 bases, leaving 9 bases not matched to a gene. The germline V gene encodes CDR1 SEHNR and CDR2 FQNEAQ (reference sequence). CDR3 in amino acids: CASSQPTLAGGQETQYF. The CDR3 coding sequence is TGTGCCAGCAGCCAACCCACACTAGCGGGGGGACAAGAGACCCAGTACTTC. The full variable domain, rest sourced from reference TRBV7-9 and TRBJ2-5, is DTGVSQNPRHKITKRGQNVTFRCDPISEHNRLYWYRQTLGQGPEFLTYFQNEAQLEKSRLLSDRFSAERPKGSFSTLEIQRTEQGDSAMYLCASSQPTLAGGQETQYFGPGTRLLVL.

This clone showed up just a few times. This sequence joins TRBV4-3 and TRBJ1-4, with TRBD1 matching over 8 bases. Germline trimming cut 0 bases from V and 7 bases from J; bases unmatched to any gene: 13. CDR1 is LGHNA, CDR2 YSLEER, per germline. This CDR3 is 18 amino acids long. The CDR3, as DNA: TGCGCCAGCAGCCAAGATTCAGGGGGCACTGTTTATCGTGAAAAACTGTTTTTT. Residues: CASSQDSGGTVYREKLFF.

This clone was seen only a few times. The rearrangement links TRBV28 to TRBJ1-1; D is unresolved. The length of the CDR3 is 14 residues. CDR1 and CDR2 (germline): MDHEN, SYDVKM. V lost 2 bases and J 1 base, leaving 8 bases between the germline ends. CDR3 amino acids: CASSLRGRNTEAFF. Written as DNA, the CDR3 is TGTGCCAGCAGTTTACGAGGTAGGAACACTGAAGCTTTCTTT. Complete variable domain (other parts from reference TRBV28 and TRBJ1-1): DVKVTQSSRYLVKRTGEKVFLECVQDMDHENMFWYRQDPGLGLRLIYFSYDVKMKEKGDIPEGYSVSREKKERFSLILESASTNQTSMYLCASSLRGRNTEAFFGQGTRLTVV.

This chain joins TRBV4-2 and TRBJ1-2, with TRBD1 identical over 8 bases. V shed 3 bases and J 2 bases; nucleotides not matched to a gene: 8. The CDR3 has 16 residues. Looked up from germline, CDR1 is LGHNA and CDR2 is YNFKEQ. CDR3 in DNA: TGTGCCAGCAGCCAGGCAGGGGGCGGTCGCAACTATGGCTACACCTTC. Translated: CASSQAGGGRNYGYTF.

This chain joins TRBV5-4 and TRBJ2-1, with 7 bases aligning to TRBD1. Germline CDR1 reads SGHNT; CDR2 reads YYREEE (reference sequence). This CDR3 contains 17 residues. J lost 3 bases, V lost 2 bases, and 11 bases had no gene match. CDR3 coding DNA: TGTGCCAGCAGCTTTGGGGAAAGGGGACAGATCTACAATGAGCAGTTCTTC. Its protein is CASSFGERGQIYNEQFF.

The CDR3 loop reads CASSEAPEARAFF. The DNA of the CDR3 is TGTGCCAGCAGTGAAGCCCCCGAAGCGCGAGCTTTCTTT. The chain carries TRBV6-1 and TRBJ1-1; no definite D call. The CDR3 totals 13 residues. Trimming shortened V by 0 bases and J by 10 bases, and 12 bases separated the two germline ends. The germline gives CDR1 MNHNS, CDR2 SASEGT.

This clone was observed a single time. V usage is TRBV5-1 and J usage is TRBJ2-5; D unresolved. CDR1 is SGHRS and CDR2 is YFSETQ in the germline V gene. V lost 0 bases and J 9 bases, leaving 6 bases between the germline ends. The CDR3 sequence is 11 residues long. The CDR3 sequence: CASSLDGPQYF. CDR3 in DNA: TGCGCCAGCAGCTTGGATGGCCCCCAGTACTTC.